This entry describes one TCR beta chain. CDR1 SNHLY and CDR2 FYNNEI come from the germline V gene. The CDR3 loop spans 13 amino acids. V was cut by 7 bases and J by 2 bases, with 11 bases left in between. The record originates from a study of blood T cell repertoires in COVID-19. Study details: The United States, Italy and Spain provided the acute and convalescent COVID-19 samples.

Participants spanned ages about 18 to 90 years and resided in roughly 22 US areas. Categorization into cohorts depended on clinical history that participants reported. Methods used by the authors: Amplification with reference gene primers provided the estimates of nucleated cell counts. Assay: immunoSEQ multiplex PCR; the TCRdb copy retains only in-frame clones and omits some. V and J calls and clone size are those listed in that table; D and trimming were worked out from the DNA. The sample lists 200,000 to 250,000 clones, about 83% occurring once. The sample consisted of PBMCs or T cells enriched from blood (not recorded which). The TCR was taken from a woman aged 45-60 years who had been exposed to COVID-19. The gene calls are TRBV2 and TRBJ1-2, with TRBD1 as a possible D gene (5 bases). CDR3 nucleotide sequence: TGTGCCAGCAAGCGACAGCAAAACTATGGCTACACCTTC. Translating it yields CASKRQQNYGYTF.